The 23 T cell receptor beta chains reported below all come from one sample, sequenced in a study of cytomegalovirus exposure and HLA in healthy donors. In the PCR, 60 Vbeta and 13 Jbeta primers were used. The repertoire was sequenced with immunoSEQ multiplex PCR; TCRdb's copy has only in-frame clones and lacks some. The sample yields tens of thousands of clones, more than 65% seen once. The sample consisted of PBMCs. The receptors here all came from a woman in her twenties or thirties in good health and CMV-seronegative.

This chain joins TRBV27 and TRBJ2-3, with 7 bases that match TRBD1. V shed 1 base and J 0 bases; nucleotides not matched to a gene: 10. This CDR3 is built from 18 residues. Germline V gene lookup returns CDR1 MNHEY and CDR2 SMNVEV (reference sequence). The CDR3 DNA reads TGTGCCAGCAGTTTATTGGTCAACAGGGGCCCCAGCACAGATACGCAGTATTTT. This translates into CASSLLVNRGPSTDTQYF.

The chain employs TRBV7-2 and TRBJ1-4, with TRBD1 identical over 7 bases. Germline CDR1 is SGHTA and CDR2 is FQGNSA. The CDR3 sequence is 16 residues long. The V and J ends lost 5 bases and 5 bases, in that order; junction bases with no gene match: 11. The CDR3 here is CASSPITGAENEKLFF. The CDR3, as DNA: TGTGCCAGCAGCCCGATCACAGGGGCAGAGAATGAAAAACTGTTTTTT. Filled out from reference TRBV7-2 and TRBJ1-4, the complete variable domain reads GAGVSQSPSNKVTEKGKDVELRCDPISGHTALYWYRQSLGQGLEFLIYFQGNSAPDKSGLPSDRFSAERTGGSVSTLTIQRTQQEDSAVYLCASSPITGAENEKLFFGSGTQLSVL.

The chain uses TRBV7-2 and TRBJ1-1; tentative D call: TRBD1 (5 bases). Trimming shortened V by 4 bases and J by 5 bases, and 14 bases separated the two germline ends. There are 14 residues in the CDR3. Germline CDR1 and CDR2: SGHTA and FQGNSA. CDR3 DNA sequence: TGTGCCAGCAGCTATTACAGGTCTTGGACTGAAGCTTTCTTT. It specifies CASSYYRSWTEAFF.

The chain carries TRBV6-6 and TRBJ2-3, with unresolved D. Germline assignment: CDR1 MNHNY and CDR2 SVGAGI (reference sequence). Trimming pared 6 bases from V and 4 bases from J, leaving 8 bases between. The CDR3 covers 12 residues. The CDR3 reads CASSAAADTQYF. CDR3 in DNA: TGTGCCAGCAGCGCCGCGGCAGATACGCAGTATTTT.

The genes are TRBV5-1 and TRBJ1-1; D unclear. This CDR3 has 14 residues. In germline, CDR1 is SGHRS, CDR2 YFSETQ. Trimming took off 0 bases at V and 0 bases at J, with 6 bases between the two ends. The CDR3 loop is CASSLVVMNTEAFF. The CDR3 DNA reads TGCGCCAGCAGCTTGGTAGTTATGAACACTGAAGCTTTCTTT.

V gene TRBV6-1 combines with J gene TRBJ2-2, with 8 bases that match TRBD2. The length of the CDR3 is 18 residues. Trimming cost V 4 bases and J 3 bases; bases outside gene matches: 13. CDR1 is MNHNS, CDR2 SASEGT, per germline. This CDR3 is CASSVIGMSGSYTGELFF. DNA of the CDR3: TGTGCCAGCAGTGTGATAGGTATGAGCGGGAGCTACACCGGGGAGCTGTTTTTT.

The rearrangement uses TRBV19 and TRBJ1-4; D is uncertain. There are 14 residues in the CDR3. V lost 1 base, J lost 2 bases, and 5 bases lay in between. The germline V gene has CDR1 LNHDA and CDR2 SQIVND (reference sequence). CDR3 sequence (DNA): TGTGCCAGTAGTATAGGAGTGACTAATGAAAAACTGTTTTTT. It yields the protein CASSIGVTNEKLFF.

V is TRBV7-8 and J is TRBJ1-1, with TRBD1 matching over 9 bases. Per the germline V gene, CDR1 is SGHVS and CDR2 is FQNEAQ. V was pared by 0 bases and J by 4 bases, with 3 bases of the junction left unmatched. This CDR3 region has 15 residues. CDR3 loop: CASSLADRGSTEAFF. As DNA, the CDR3 is TGTGCCAGCAGCTTAGCGGACAGGGGAAGCACTGAAGCTTTCTTT.

V and J are TRBV13 and TRBJ2-5; 7 bases map to TRBD1. Germline values: CDR1 PRHDT, CDR2 FYEKMQ (reference sequence). J gave up 5 bases and V 0 bases, and 0 bases lay outside the gene matches. The CDR3 extends over 13 amino acids. The CDR3 coding sequence is TGTGCCAGCAGCTTAGGCAGGGGGGAGACCCAGTACTTC. This encodes CASSLGRGETQYF.

V and J are TRBV27 and TRBJ2-1; 9 nucleotides align to TRBD1. This CDR3 has 14 residues. Per germline, CDR1 MNHEY and CDR2 SMNVEV (reference sequence). The trim removed 4 bases at V and 4 bases at J, leaving 2 bases unmatched. CDR3 nucleotide sequence: TGTGCCAGCAGTTCCGGGACAGGGTACAATGAGCAGTTCTTC. Translation: CASSSGTGYNEQFF.

The rearrangement links TRBV30 to TRBJ2-1; 9 positions agree with TRBD2. CDR3 length equals 14 residues. The germline V gene encodes CDR1 GTSNPN and CDR2 SVGIG (reference sequence). Trimming at V came to 8 bases and at J to 2 bases, leaving 7 bases not matched to a gene. CDR3 sequence: CAGGRLAAYNEQFF. DNA of the CDR3: TGTGCCGGGGGTAGACTAGCGGCCTACAATGAGCAGTTCTTC.

V and J are TRBV21-1 and TRBJ1-2; the table's D call of TRBD1 was not tested on the DNA. TRBV21-1 is assigned pseudogene status. The CDR3 covers 16 residues. The CDR3 region is CASSKYPGPCSVGYTF. The CDR3, as DNA: TGTGCCAGCAGCAAATACCCAGGCCCGTGCTCGGTCGGCTACACCTTC.

This chain joins TRBV4-1 and TRBJ2-5, with 11 bases lining up with TRBD2. Per the germline V gene, CDR1 is MGHRA and CDR2 is YSYEKL. The CDR3 length is 15 residues. The junction had 5 bases not matched to a gene; V was cut back by 3 bases and J by 5 bases. The CDR3 nucleotides read TGCGCCAGCAGCCAGATAGCGGGAGGGTTGGAGACCCAGTACTTC. This translates into CASSQIAGGLETQYF.

This clone was counted a few times. The rearrangement uses TRBV6-1 and TRBJ1-2; D is unclear. CDR1 and CDR2 (germline): MNHNS, SASEGT. The CDR3 is 14 amino acids. V lost 5 bases, J lost 6 bases, and 16 bases lay in between. The CDR3 nucleotides are TGTGCCAGCAGTTTCCTTGATTTACGAGATGGCTACACCTTC. It specifies CASSFLDLRDGYTF.

This clone was recorded a few times. The chain recombines TRBV9 with TRBJ2-2; a weak D match, TRBD1 (5 bases). The CDR3 runs 15 residues. Germline CDR1 is SGDLS and CDR2 is YYNGEE. V shed 4 bases and J shed 3 bases, with 13 bases lying between them. For the CDR3, the DNA is TGTGCCAGCAGCCCATCAGACAGATACACCGGGGAGCTGTTTTTT. Protein product: CASSPSDRYTGELFF.

The V and J genes are TRBV18 and TRBJ2-3; 12 nucleotides line up with TRBD2. The CDR3 sequence is 18 residues long. Germline V gene data show CDR1 as KGHSH and CDR2 as LQKENI. J was trimmed by 1 base and V by 0 bases; bases with no gene match: 5. The CDR3 DNA is TGTGCCAGCTCACCACCCTCTAGCGGGAGGGCCGGCACAGATACGCAGTATTTT. Protein: CASSPPSSGRAGTDTQYF.

The chain carries TRBV12-5 and TRBJ2-7, with TRBD1 identical over 10 bases. The CDR3 loop spans 15 amino acids. Germline-derived CDR1 and CDR2 are LGHNT and FRNRAP. J gave up 5 bases and V 3 bases, and 7 bases lay outside the gene matches. The CDR3 here is CASGFIGTGVHEQYF. As DNA, the CDR3 is TGTGCTAGTGGTTTTATCGGGACAGGGGTCCACGAGCAGTACTTC.

The sample holds one count of this clone. This chain links TRBV4-1 with TRBJ1-1; unclear D gene. V was pared by 2 bases and J by 0 bases, with 10 bases between. Germline V gene lookup returns CDR1 MGHRA and CDR2 YSYEKL. The CDR3 length is 15 residues. The CDR3 sequence: CASSQNLGLNTEAFF. CDR3 DNA sequence: TGCGCCAGCAGCCAAAATTTGGGCCTGAACACTGAAGCTTTCTTT.

The chain couples TRBV9 to TRBJ2-5; D might be TRBD1 (5 bases). Per the germline V gene, CDR1 is SGDLS and CDR2 is YYNGEE. The CDR3 covers 12 residues. Trimming pared 4 bases from V and 5 bases from J, leaving 9 bases between. The CDR3 here is CASSPGLETQYF. The CDR3 nucleotides read TGTGCCAGCAGCCCAGGGTTGGAGACCCAGTACTTC. Together with reference TRBV9 and TRBJ2-5, the CDR3 gives the full variable domain: DSGVTQTPKHLITATGQRVTLRCSPRSGDLSVYWYQQSLDQGLQFLIQYYNGEERAKGNILERFSAQQFPDLHSELNLSSLELGDSALYFCASSPGLETQYFGPGTRLLVL.

The chain couples TRBV7-8 to TRBJ1-1; the match to TRBD1 covers 7 bases. This CDR3 region has 17 residues. Germline V CDR1 and CDR2: SGHVS, FQNEAQ. Trimming removed 2 bases from V and 5 bases from J; junction bases left unmatched: 14. CDR3 DNA sequence: TGTGCCAGCAGCTTAAGACCCCAAAGACAGGGAAGGACTGAAGCTTTCTTT. Protein sequence: CASSLRPQRQGRTEAFF.

The rearrangement links TRBV6-5 to TRBJ2-7; possibly TRBD2 for D (6 bases). Trimming removed 5 bases at V and 1 base at J, with 12 bases between. This CDR3 is built from 14 residues. Germline V CDR1 and CDR2: MNHEY, SVGAGI. Here the CDR3 reads CASSRDRESYEQYF. Written as DNA, the CDR3 is TGTGCCAGCAGTCGGGATCGGGAGTCCTACGAGCAGTACTTC.

This clone was seen more than once but under ten times. The rearrangement joins TRBV7-2 to TRBJ1-1; 7 positions match TRBD1. J was trimmed by 1 base and V by 3 bases; bases with no gene match: 2. The CDR3 has 14 amino acids. Germline V CDR1 and CDR2: SGHTA, FQGNSA. The CDR3 loop is CASSFRGKNTEAFF. As DNA, the CDR3 is TGTGCCAGCAGCTTCAGGGGGAAGAACACTGAAGCTTTCTTT.

The chain uses TRBV7-2 and TRBJ1-2; 7 positions match TRBD1. Germline CDR1 and CDR2: SGHTA and FQGNSA. V trimming: 6 bases; J trimming: 5 bases; junction bases outside the gene matches: 3. CDR3 length: 12 residues. The CDR3 DNA reads TGTGCCAGCAGGCCAGGGGGTTATGGCTACACCTTC. Protein sequence: CASRPGGYGYTF.